The clone carrying this T cell receptor beta chain was seen more than once but under ten times. Its antigen is undetermined. TCRdb fed the reads into MiXCR, producing one record per CDR3 protein. The table includes hundreds of thousands of distinct CDR3 sequences, 20% to 25% detected once. This sample stems from a study of T cell repertoires in cytomegalovirus infection. The ends were cut back, 9 bases at V and 2 bases at J, with 23 bases in the middle. Per the germline V gene, CDR1 is SNHLY and CDR2 is FYNNEI. The CDR3 runs to 16 residues. Broader study findings: CMV-specific TCR beta clonotypes restricted by HLA-C were the ones dominating the ex vivo response. Carriage of CMV together with the relevant HLA was identifiable through cumulative public TCR beta family frequency.

The chain joins TRBV2 to TRBJ2-7, with no clear D. Material for sequencing was CD8+ T cells from PBMCs. The receptor was derived from a human donor in good health (CMV status not recorded). Some clones in this sample may be carry-over from other donors' samples. The CDR3: CASHRDVGYQPYEQYV. In DNA, the CDR3 is TGTGCCAGTCATCGCGATGTCGGGTATCAACCCTACGAGCAGTACGTC.